This T cell receptor beta chain is drawn from a study of blood T cells in healthy people across ages. Trimming stripped 0 bases from V and 0 bases from J, with 15 bases between. The CDR3 runs to 17 residues. Germline V gives CDR1 LGHNA, CDR2 YSLEER. A second PCR, run for about 6 to 11 cycles, used a sample-barcoded 5' primer plus a J-beta primer mix. TCRdb re-called the 5' RACE reads with MiXCR, one entry per CDR3 protein. Here the sample spans 2 million or so distinct CDR3 sequences, roughly 50% being singletons. This chain joins TRBV4-3 and TRBJ2-7, with D possibly being TRBD2 (6 bases). Sequencing input: blood. This receptor was taken from a woman between 35 and 50 years old in good health. CDR3 protein: CASSQDVSGLYSYEQYF. CDR3 DNA sequence: TGCGCCAGCAGCCAAGACGTCTCGGGACTCTACTCCTACGAGCAGTACTTC.